This T cell receptor beta chain was obtained from a study of blood T cell repertoires in COVID-19. Study as a whole: PBMCs, B-cell-depleted T cells, or T cells were the source of the cDNA or gDNA that made up the material.

CDR3 length equals 14 residues. Germline trimming cut 9 bases from V and 7 bases from J; bases unmatched to any gene: 9. Germline assignment: CDR1 SNHLY and CDR2 FYNNEI. The repertoire was sequenced with immunoSEQ multiplex PCR; TCRdb's copy has only in-frame clones and lacks some. The table lists roughly 340,000 clones, roughly nine tenths of them singletons. Two negative PCRs, clearance, or symptom resolution characterized the recovered Cohort 3 donors. This clone showed up just once. The chain couples TRBV2 to TRBJ1-6, with 7 positions matching TRBD1. Sequencing input: PBMCs or T cells enriched from blood (not recorded which). The sequence was obtained from a man aged 18 to 29 who had recovered from COVID-19. This CDR3 is CASQTTGRNSPLHF. The CDR3 DNA is TGTGCCAGTCAGACGACAGGGCGGAATTCACCCCTCCACTTT.